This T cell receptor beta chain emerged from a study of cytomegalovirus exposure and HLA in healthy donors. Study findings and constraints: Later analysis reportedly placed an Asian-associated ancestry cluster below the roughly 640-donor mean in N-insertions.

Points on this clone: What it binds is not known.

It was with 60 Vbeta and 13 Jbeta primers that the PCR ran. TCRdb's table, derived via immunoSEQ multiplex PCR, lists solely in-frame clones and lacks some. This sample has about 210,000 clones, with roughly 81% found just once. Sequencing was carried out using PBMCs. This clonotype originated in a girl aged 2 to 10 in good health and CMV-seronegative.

The chain's CDR3 is CASSFGGENTIYF. CDR3 sequence (DNA): TGTGCCAGCAGCTTCGGAGGGGAAAACACCATATATTTT. This chain uses TRBV7-9 with TRBJ1-3, with a weak D call TRBD1 (5 bases). CDR1 SEHNR and CDR2 FQNEAQ come from the germline V gene (reference sequence). The CDR3 length is 13 residues. V was shortened by 3 bases and J by 6 bases, with 9 bases between the two germline ends.